This TCR beta chain emerged from a study of blood T cell repertoires in COVID-19. Looking at the study overall: Sample material is recorded as cDNA or gDNA derived from T cells, B-cell-depleted T cells, or PBMCs.

How the authors handled the data: Amplification of reference gene primers provided the estimated nucleated cell counts. Clones were sequenced by immunoSEQ multiplex PCR, and TCRdb holds only the in-frame ones, with some missing. The D gene and trimming were derived from the DNA, and the V and J assignments and clone size from that table. The table lists 200,000 to 300,000 clones, around nine tenths of them singletons. The CDR3 has 15 residues. The germline V gene encodes CDR1 MNHEY and CDR2 SVGAGI. The V gene lost 6 bases and the J gene lost 4 bases, with 16 bases spanning the gap. This sequence was found in a man aged 25 to 45 with COVID-19, enrolled during active disease. Sample: peripheral blood. The V call is TRBV6-5, the J call TRBJ1-3; D may be TRBD1 (5 bases). CDR3: CASRLDSLDGNTIYF. CDR3 DNA: TGTGCCAGCAGGCTCGACAGCCTAGACGGAAACACCATATATTTT.